The 26 T cell receptor beta chains below come from one sample, sequenced in a study of human T cells and chemical hapten exposure. TCRdb ran MiXCR on the RACE reads and lists one entry per CDR3 protein. The sample lists over 100,000 distinct CDR3 sequences, about a tenth seen once, with 3% to 4% in the top ten. The time point was: patch test 2, 6 weeks after DPC sensitization. Treatment reported: therapeutic diphenylcyclopropenone sensitization with weekly scalp DPC. This specimen consisted of whole blood, obtained in connection with sensitization to the hapten diphenylcyclopropenone (DPC). These receptors all stem from a woman in her thirties or forties with alopecia areata. Some clones in this sample may be carry-over from other donors' samples.

This clonotype came up many times. The chain is built from TRBV7-2 and TRBJ2-7; D perhaps matches TRBD1 (5 bases). CDR1 SGHTA and CDR2 FQGNSA come from the germline V gene. V was cut by 3 bases and J by 6 bases, with 12 bases left in between. The CDR3 runs to 13 residues. CDR3 sequence reads: CASSFVGPGEQYF. The CDR3 bases are TGTGCCAGCAGCTTCGTGGGGCCAGGCGAGCAGTACTTC. Full variable domain (rest looked up from reference TRBV7-2 and TRBJ2-7): GAGVSQSPSNKVTEKGKDVELRCDPISGHTALYWYRQSLGQGLEFLIYFQGNSAPDKSGLPSDRFSAERTGGSVSTLTIQRTQQEDSAVYLCASSFVGPGEQYFGPGTRLTVT.

Many counts were recorded for this clonotype. V usage is TRBV12-3 or TRBV12-4 and J usage is TRBJ2-4; D is perhaps TRBD1 (5 bases). Trimming stripped 1 base from V and 3 bases from J, with 13 bases between. This CDR3 contains 16 residues. The CDR3 DNA reads TGTGCCAGCAGTTTAGTGTCAGGGAAAGGCAAAAACATTCAGTACTTC. It specifies CASSLVSGKGKNIQYF.

This clonotype occurred many times. The chain carries TRBV3-1 and TRBJ2-4; no reliable D call. CDR3 size: 16 residues. Per germline, CDR1 LGHDT and CDR2 YNNKEL (reference sequence). Between the trimmed V and J ends, which lost 2 bases and 3 bases, there was a span of 14 bases. CDR3 sequence reads: CASSQTVFLGKNIQYF. The CDR3, as DNA: TGTGCCAGCAGCCAAACGGTCTTTTTAGGCAAAAACATTCAGTACTTC.

There are a few counts of this clonotype. This rearrangement joins TRBV27 to TRBJ1-4; 9 bases line up with TRBD1. CDR3 length equals 15 residues. The J segment lost 7 bases and the V segment lost 11 bases, leaving 14 bases of the junction unmatched. CDR1 is MNHEY and CDR2 is SMNVEV in the germline V gene (reference sequence). This chain's CDR3 is CASAFSRQGGEKLFF. The DNA for the CDR3 is TGTGCCTCAGCATTTTCCCGACAGGGGGGTGAAAAACTGTTTTTT.

This clonotype was picked up many times. V gene TRBV11-2 combines with J gene TRBJ1-1; D ambiguous. V was pared by 4 bases and J by 0 bases, with 3 bases between. Germline assignment: CDR1 SGHAT and CDR2 FQNNGV. The CDR3 spans 12 residues. The CDR3 DNA sequence: TGTGCCAGCAGCTCCATGAACACTGAAGCTTTCTTT. It encodes CASSSMNTEAFF.

This clonotype has at least ten counts. The genes are TRBV6-5 and TRBJ2-2; D unresolved. Trimming took off 2 bases at V and 4 bases at J, with 5 bases between the two ends. Germline CDR1 is MNHEY and CDR2 is SVGAGI. The CDR3 runs to 13 residues. The CDR3 loop is CASSYRVTGELFF. CDR3 bases: TGTGCCAGCAGTTACAGGGTCACCGGGGAGCTGTTTTTT.

In this sample, this clonotype turned up a few times. This chain links TRBV6-5 with TRBJ2-7; no clear D gene. The germline V gene encodes CDR1 MNHEY and CDR2 SVGAGI. There are 14 residues in the CDR3. V was shortened by 6 bases and J by 2 bases, with 14 bases between the two germline ends. The CDR3 DNA is TGTGCCAGCAGCGATCTCCCTCCCCCCTACGAGCAGTACTTC. As protein: CASSDLPPPYEQYF.

Ten or more counts support this clonotype. The gene calls are TRBV7-2 and TRBJ1-1, with 12 bases aligning to TRBD1. This CDR3 has 16 residues. V shed 5 bases and J 7 bases; nucleotides not matched to a gene: 11. Germline values: CDR1 SGHTA, CDR2 FQGNSA. The chain's CDR3 is CASSLGTGGLGDEAFF. CDR3 nucleotides: TGTGCCAGCAGCCTGGGGACAGGGGGCCTGGGGGATGAAGCTTTCTTT.

The chain has TRBV9 and TRBJ1-6; D is perhaps TRBD1 (5 bases). The CDR3 extends over 16 amino acids. The germline CDR1 and CDR2 sequences are SGDLS and YYNGEE. With 4 bases removed from V and 1 base from J, the gap between germline ends came to 12 bases. The CDR3: CASSMGPVSYNSPLHF. In DNA form, the CDR3 reads TGTGCCAGCAGCATGGGGCCCGTGTCCTATAATTCACCCCTCCACTTT. The whole variable domain, filled in from reference TRBV9 and TRBJ1-6, reads DSGVTQTPKHLITATGQRVTLRCSPRSGDLSVYWYQQSLDQGLQFLIQYYNGEERAKGNILERFSAQQFPDLHSELNLSSLELGDSALYFCASSMGPVSYNSPLHFGNGTRLTVT.

The rearrangement uses TRBV25-1 and TRBJ2-5; D not resolved. The ends were cut back, 2 bases at V and 0 bases at J, with 13 bases in the middle. Germline loops: CDR1 MGHDK, CDR2 SYGVNS. The length of the CDR3 is 16 residues. The CDR3 spells CASSELGTAYQETQYF. For the CDR3, the DNA is TGTGCCAGCAGTGAACTTGGAACTGCCTACCAAGAGACCCAGTACTTC.

V and J are TRBV24-1 and TRBJ2-3; maybe TRBD1 (6 bases). CDR3 size: 16 residues. Trimming stripped 5 bases from V and 3 bases from J, with 17 bases between. Germline assignment: CDR1 KGHDR and CDR2 SFDVKD. The CDR3 DNA reads TGTGCCACCAGTGTCAGGACAGCGAGTACTACAGATACGCAGTATTTT. Its protein product is CATSVRTASTTDTQYF.

In this sample, this clonotype turned up a few times. The chain is built from TRBV27 and TRBJ2-3, with a tentative D call TRBD2 (5 bases). The CDR3 is 17 amino acids. V was pared by 5 bases and J by 1 base, with 19 bases between. CDR1 and CDR2 from the germline V gene are MNHEY and SMNVEV (reference sequence). The CDR3 here is CASSPGVSQIRTDTQYF. CDR3 nucleotide sequence: TGTGCCAGCAGTCCCGGGGTATCACAGATCCGCACAGATACGCAGTATTTT.

This clonotype was seen at least ten times. In DNA form, the CDR3 reads TGTGCCAGCAGCTTTGGACAGCACTCTGGAAACACCATATATTTT. It translates to CASSFGQHSGNTIYF. V usage is TRBV5-6 and J usage is TRBJ1-3; the D gene is possibly TRBD1 (6 bases). CDR3 length: 15 residues. Deletions cut 2 bases from V and 0 bases from J, with 9 bases between. Germline values: CDR1 SGHDT, CDR2 YYEEEE.

This clonotype has only a few counts. The chain couples TRBV6-6 to TRBJ1-1; maybe TRBD1 (6 bases). The V end lost 6 bases, the J end lost 5 bases, and 16 bases lay between the germline ends. CDR3 length: 14 residues. Germline V CDR1 and CDR2: MNHNY, SVGAGI (reference sequence). The CDR3 protein is CASRAQGQRTEAFF. The DNA for the CDR3 is TGTGCCAGCAGGGCGCAAGGACAGAGGACTGAAGCTTTCTTT.

This clonotype was detected a few times. The CDR3, as DNA: TGTGCCAGCAGCCAAGACGAGCGGGGGCGAATATCAGATACGCAGTATTTT. Its protein is CASSQDERGRISDTQYF. J is TRBJ2-3 and V is TRBV4-2; TRBD2 agrees at 8 bases. The junction had 9 bases not matched to a gene; V was cut back by 0 bases and J by 4 bases. The CDR3 runs to 17 residues. Germline assignment: CDR1 LGHNA and CDR2 YNFKEQ.

In this sample, this clonotype turned up many times. The gene calls are TRBV7-9 and TRBJ1-1; D uncertain. This CDR3 has 13 amino acids. In germline, CDR1 is SEHNR, CDR2 FQNEAQ (reference sequence). V was trimmed by 4 bases and J by 3 bases, leaving 9 bases between them. The CDR3 DNA sequence: TGTGCCAGCAGCTCAGGACCCTACACTGAAGCTTTCTTT. This translates into CASSSGPYTEAFF.

The rearrangement uses TRBV2 and TRBJ2-3; possible D gene TRBD1, 5 bases. The CDR3 consists of 12 residues. V gave up 6 bases and J gave up 2 bases, with 6 bases separating them. CDR1 and CDR2 (germline): SNHLY, FYNNEI. CDR3 DNA: TGTGCCAGCAGACAGGACACAGATACGCAGTATTTT. Protein: CASRQDTDTQYF.

This clonotype appeared many times. J is TRBJ1-1 and V is TRBV6-2 or TRBV6-3; D is undetermined. Per germline, CDR1 MNHEY and CDR2 SVGEGT. V gave up 2 bases and J gave up 4 bases, with 8 bases separating them. The CDR3 consists of 13 residues. CDR3 sequence: CASSYQQSTEAFF. CDR3 DNA sequence: TGTGCCAGCAGTTACCAACAGAGCACTGAAGCTTTCTTT.

This clonotype was counted many times. The rearrangement joins TRBV18 to TRBJ2-1; 10 nucleotides line up with TRBD2. Germline V gives CDR1 KGHSH, CDR2 LQKENI. Trimming took 5 bases from V and 8 from J; bases not matched to a gene: 15. This CDR3 has 17 amino acids. The CDR3 reads CASSSSLAGAGNDEQFF. The CDR3 nucleotides are TGTGCCAGCTCATCCTCCCTAGCGGGAGCGGGAAACGATGAGCAGTTCTTC.

This clonotype was observed a few times. The CDR3 DNA reads as TGCGCCAGCAGCCAGGAGGGACAGAACACCGGGGAGCTGTTTTTT. The encoded protein is CASSQEGQNTGELFF. The chain combines TRBV4-3 with TRBJ2-2; D may correspond to TRBD1 or TRBD2 (6 bases each). The CDR3 is made up of 15 amino acids. The V and J ends lost 3 bases and 1 base respectively, with 9 bases between them. Germline CDR1 reads LGHNA; CDR2 reads YSLEER.

This clonotype was observed a handful of times. The V and J genes are TRBV5-6 and TRBJ2-7; tentatively, D is TRBD1 (6 bases). This CDR3 region has 16 residues. Trimming shortened V by 1 base and J by 0 bases, and 14 bases separated the two germline ends. Germline assignment: CDR1 SGHDT and CDR2 YYEEEE. The CDR3 DNA reads as TGTGCCAGCAGCTTGAGAGGGGTAGGGGGCTCCTACGAGCAGTACTTC. Translating it yields CASSLRGVGGSYEQYF. Looking up the rest from reference TRBV5-6 and TRBJ2-7 gives the full variable domain: DAGVTQSPTHLIKTRGQQVTLRCSPKSGHDTVSWYQQALGQGPQFIFQYYEEEERQRGNFPDRFSGHQFPNYSSELNVNALLLGDSALYLCASSLRGVGGSYEQYFGPGTRLTVT.

The V gene is TRBV6-5, the J gene TRBJ1-1; TRBD1 might be the D (5 bases). The V end was cut by 3 bases, the J end by 5 bases, with 10 bases between. This CDR3 has 13 amino acids. The V gene's germline CDR1 is MNHEY and CDR2 SVGAGI. In nucleotides, the CDR3 is TGTGCCAGCAGTTATGAGGGGTCAACTGAAGCTTTCTTT. Translating it yields CASSYEGSTEAFF.

There are a few counts of this clonotype. V is TRBV20-1 and J is TRBJ2-2; possible D gene TRBD2, 6 bases. CDR1 and CDR2 (germline): DFQATT, SNEGSKA (reference sequence). This CDR3 is built from 14 residues. V gave up 2 bases and J gave up 1 base, with 8 bases separating them. CDR3 amino acids: CSARTGGNTGELFF. The CDR3 DNA reads TGCAGTGCTAGAACCGGGGGGAACACCGGGGAGCTGTTTTTT.

Many counts were recorded for this clonotype. The chain joins TRBV20-1 to TRBJ2-1; 8 bases fit TRBD1. J was trimmed by 15 bases and V by 3 bases; bases with no gene match: 10. The CDR3 sequence is 12 residues long. Germline CDR1 reads DFQATT; CDR2 reads SNEGSKA (reference sequence). The CDR3 here is CSASGTGPAPFF. CDR3 DNA sequence: TGCAGTGCTAGCGGGACAGGCCCTGCTCCGTTCTTC.

CDR3 in amino acids: CASKERGGLPYNEQFF. CDR3 coding DNA: TGCGCCAGCAAAGAGCGGGGGGGACTTCCCTACAATGAGCAGTTCTTC. V is TRBV5-1 and J is TRBJ2-1, with 10 bases lining up with TRBD2. Germline CDR1 reads SGHRS; CDR2 reads YFSETQ. V lost 6 bases and J lost 2; bases outside the gene matches: 8. The CDR3 has 16 amino acids.

The chain uses TRBV6-6 and TRBJ2-4, with 9 nucleotides matching TRBD1. The V gene end was trimmed by 6 bases and the J gene end by 8 bases; junction bases not matched to a gene: 8. The CDR3 has 14 residues. The germline V gene has CDR1 MNHNY and CDR2 SVGAGI (reference sequence). This CDR3 reads CASREQGAGDIQYF. CDR3 in DNA: TGTGCCAGCAGGGAACAGGGGGCCGGAGACATTCAGTACTTC.